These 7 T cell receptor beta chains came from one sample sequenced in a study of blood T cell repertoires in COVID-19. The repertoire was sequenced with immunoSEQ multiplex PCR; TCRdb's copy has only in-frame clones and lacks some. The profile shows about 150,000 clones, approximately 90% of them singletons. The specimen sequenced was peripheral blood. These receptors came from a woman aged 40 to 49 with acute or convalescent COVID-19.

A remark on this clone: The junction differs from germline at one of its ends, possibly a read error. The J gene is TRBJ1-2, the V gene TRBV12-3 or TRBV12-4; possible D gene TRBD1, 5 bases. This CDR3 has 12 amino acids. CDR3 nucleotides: TGTGCCAGCAGTTTTGGGGCCCTGACACAAAGCTTC. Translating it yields CASSFGALTQSF.

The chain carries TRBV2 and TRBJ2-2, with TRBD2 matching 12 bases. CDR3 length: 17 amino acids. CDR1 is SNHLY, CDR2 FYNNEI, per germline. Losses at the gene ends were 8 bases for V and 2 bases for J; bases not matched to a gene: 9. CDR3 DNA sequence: TGTGCCAGCCGAAGGACTAGCGGGGACTTCAACACCGGGGAGCTGTTTTTT. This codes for CASRRTSGDFNTGELFF.

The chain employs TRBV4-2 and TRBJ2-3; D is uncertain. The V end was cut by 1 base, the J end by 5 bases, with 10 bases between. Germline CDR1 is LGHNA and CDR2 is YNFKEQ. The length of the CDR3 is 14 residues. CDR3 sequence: CASSQADRRDTQYF. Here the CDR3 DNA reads TGTGCCAGCAGCCAAGCGGATAGGAGAGATACGCAGTATTTT.

Here the CDR3 DNA reads TGCAGCGTTGAAGGGTTCGACAGGGACGCAGATACGCAGTATTTT. It yields the protein CSVEGFDRDADTQYF. The chain joins TRBV29-1 to TRBJ2-3, with 7 positions matching TRBD1. Germline lookup yields CDR1 SQVTM and CDR2 ANQGSEA. This CDR3 has 15 residues. With V trimmed by 1 base and J by 4 bases, 8 bases remained unmatched.

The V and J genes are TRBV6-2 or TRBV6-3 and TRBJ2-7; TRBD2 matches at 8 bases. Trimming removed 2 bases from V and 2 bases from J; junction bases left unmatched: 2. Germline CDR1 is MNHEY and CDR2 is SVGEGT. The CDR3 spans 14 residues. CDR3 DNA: TGTGCCAGCAGTTACCCGACTAGCGCCTACGAGCAGTACTTC. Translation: CASSYPTSAYEQYF.

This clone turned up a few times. The CDR3 protein is CASRGDSHTDTQYF. The DNA of the CDR3 is TGTGCCAGCAGAGGGGACTCCCACACAGATACGCAGTATTTT. The V gene is TRBV7-9, the J gene TRBJ2-3; D is perhaps TRBD2 (6 bases). Trimming took 6 bases from V and 2 from J, leaving 12 bases between them. CDR1 and CDR2 (germline): SEHNR, FQNEAQ (reference sequence). This CDR3 spans 14 amino acids.

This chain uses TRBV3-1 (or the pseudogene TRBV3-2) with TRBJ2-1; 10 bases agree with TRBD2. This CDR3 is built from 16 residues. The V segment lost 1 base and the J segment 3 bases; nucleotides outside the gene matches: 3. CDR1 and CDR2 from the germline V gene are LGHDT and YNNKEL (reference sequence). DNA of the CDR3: TGTGCCAGCAGCCAAGTTCGGACTAGCGGCTACAATGAGCAGTTCTTC. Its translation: CASSQVRTSGYNEQFF.